This T cell receptor beta chain appears in the sequencing data of a study of blood T cell repertoires in COVID-19. As for the study in general: In each case, the material was cDNA or gDNA derived from T cells, B-cell-depleted T cells, or PBMCs.

V was trimmed by 2 bases and J by 7 bases, leaving 9 bases between them. CDR1 is WNHNN, CDR2 SYGVQD, per germline (reference sequence). There are 13 residues in the CDR3. How the authors handled the data: Amplification of reference gene primers was used by the study to estimate nucleated cell counts. Profiled with immunoSEQ multiplex PCR; TCRdb holds only in-frame clones, not every one. For V, J and clone size, that table is used; D and trimming come from the DNA. The sample consists of tens of thousands of clones, under 90% of them appearing once. V usage is TRBV10-1 and J usage is TRBJ2-1; D not certain. The receptor was derived from a woman in her 70s with acute or convalescent COVID-19. Sequencing used peripheral blood. CDR3 sequence: CASSESNLNEQFF. DNA for the CDR3: TGCGCCAGCAGTGAGAGCAATCTAAATGAGCAGTTCTTC.